These T cell receptor beta chains were read from a single sample in a study of cytomegalovirus exposure and HLA in healthy donors. The table came from immunoSEQ multiplex PCR; TCRdb's copy has only in-frame clones and leaves some out. The data show over 70,000 clones, 70% seen once. Sequencing input: PBMCs. The receptors come from a woman aged 45-65 years in good health and CMV-seropositive. Each CDR3 is given with its conserved first and last residue. A D gene is named only where the DNA matches it firmly.

v_gene	j_gene	d_gene	CDR3nt	CDR3aa
TRBV18	TRBJ1-5	NA	TGTGCCAGCTCCCCGGGAGAAGGTTCGACGCCCCAGCATTTT	CASSPGEGSTPQHF
TRBV5-1	TRBJ2-2	TRBD1	TGCGCCAGCAGCTTGGTGGGGACAGGAACCGGGGAGCTGTTTTTT	CASSLVGTGTGELFF
TRBV4-3	TRBJ2-7	TRBD1	TGCGCCAGCAGCCAATTGTGGGAGGTAGGACAGGGAATCTACGAGCAGTACTTC	CASSQLWEVGQGIYEQYF
TRBV28	TRBJ2-7	NA	TGTGCCAGCAGATCTCCCCGGAGGAGCTACGAGCAGTACTTC	CASRSPRRSYEQYF
TRBV7-6	TRBJ2-3	NA	TGTGCCAGCAGCTTAGATACAGGAGCTTTCACAGATACGCAGTATTTT	CASSLDTGAFTDTQYF
TRBV27	TRBJ1-1	NA	TGTGCCAGCAGTTGGGACGGGGGGAACACTGAAGCTTTCTTT	CASSWDGGNTEAFF
TRBV9	TRBJ2-1	TRBD2	TGTGCCAGCAGCGCCACCCGAGCGGGGAGCTCCTACAATGAGCAGTTCTTC	CASSATRAGSSYNEQFF
TRBV19	TRBJ2-1	TRBD1	TGTGCCAGTAGCTCCGAGACAGGGGAAGCCTACAATGAGCAGTTCTTC	CASSSETGEAYNEQFF
TRBV4-2	TRBJ1-2	NA	TGTGCCAGCAGCGAAAGGACAAGCGGGCCCGAAGCAGAGACCTTC	CASSERTSGPEAETF
TRBV9	TRBJ2-5	TRBD2	TGTGCCAGCAGCGTAGCATTAGCGGGAGTGGCCCAGTACTTC	CASSVALAGVAQYF
TRBV10-3	TRBJ1-4	NA	TGTGCCACCGGAGCAGTTAATGAAAAACTGTTTTTT	CATGAVNEKLFF